This TCR beta chain was sequenced during a study of graft-versus-host responses after intestinal transplantation. As for the study in general: Each transplant was multivisceral, liver-intestinal, or isolated intestinal. All recipients got anti-thymocyte globulin induction, then tacrolimus and steroids for approximately 3 years. Study results and limitations: Detection of GvH clones occurred in recipient marrow, and some had their first appearance in ileum or blood.

V dropped 7 bases and J dropped 13 bases, with 20 bases sitting between them. Germline assignment: CDR1 GTSNPN and CDR2 SVGIG (reference sequence). This CDR3 spans 13 amino acids. Sequencing was performed with immunoSEQ multiplex PCR; in TCRdb, only in-frame clones are kept and a portion is missing. The sample contains approximately 94,000 clones, approximately 84% of which appear only once. As to this clone: The target antigen is unknown.

Sequencing was performed on unstimulated CD4+ T cells sorted from spleen or lymph node cells, taken before transplant. The chain uses TRBV30 and TRBJ1-6; no clear D. The clonotype was recovered from a human donor who was the organ donor for an intestinal transplant. The CDR3 coding sequence is TGTGCCTTCCTCCCCGGGGTACCGGGGCCCCTCCACTTT. This translates into CAFLPGVPGPLHF.